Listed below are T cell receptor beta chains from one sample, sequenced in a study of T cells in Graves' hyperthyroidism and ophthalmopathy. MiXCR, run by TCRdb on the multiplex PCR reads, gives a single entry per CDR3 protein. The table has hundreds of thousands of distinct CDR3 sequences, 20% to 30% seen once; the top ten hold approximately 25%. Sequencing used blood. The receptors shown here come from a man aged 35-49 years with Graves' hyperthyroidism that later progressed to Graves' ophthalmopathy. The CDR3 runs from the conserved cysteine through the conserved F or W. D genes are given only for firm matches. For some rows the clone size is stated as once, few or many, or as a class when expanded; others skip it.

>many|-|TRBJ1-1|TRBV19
TGTGCCAGTAGCTCGACGAAACAGAACACTGAAGCTTTCTTT
CASSSTKQNTEAFF
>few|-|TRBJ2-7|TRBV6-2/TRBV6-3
TGTGCCAGCACCGAGAGAAGCCGCGAGCAGTACTTC
CASTERSREQYF
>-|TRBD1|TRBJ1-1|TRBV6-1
TGTGCCAGCAGCCAAGGGGGCGCAAGAACTGAAGCTTTCTTT
CASSQGGARTEAFF
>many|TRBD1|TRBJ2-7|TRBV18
TGTGCCAGCTCACCAGGACAGGGGCACTACGAGCAGTACTTC
CASSPGQGHYEQYF
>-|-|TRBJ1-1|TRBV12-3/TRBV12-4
TGTGCCAGCACCATCGACAGGCGCAACACTGAAGCTTTCTTT
CASTIDRRNTEAFF
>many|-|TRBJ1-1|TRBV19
TGTGCCAGTAAACAATTGTCCGGGCCTCCGACTGAAGCTTTCTTT
CASKQLSGPPTEAFF
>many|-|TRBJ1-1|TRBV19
TGTGCCAGCCAACAGGGAAATATGAGCACTGAAGCTTTCTTT
CASQQGNMSTEAFF
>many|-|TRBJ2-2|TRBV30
TGTGCCTGCGAGGCCGGGGAGCTGTTTTTT
CACEAGELFF
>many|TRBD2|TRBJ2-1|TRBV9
TGTGCCAGCAGCGTAGCTAGCGGCTACAATGAGCAGTTCTTC
CASSVASGYNEQFF
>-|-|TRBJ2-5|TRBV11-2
TGTGCCAGCAGTCCCCCCCCGCTTACGGCGGGCACACAAGAGACCCAGTACTTC
CASSPPPLTAGTQETQYF
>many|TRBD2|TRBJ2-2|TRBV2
TGTGCCAGCAGTGTCGGGACTAGCGGGAGGGCCACCGGGGAGCTGTTTTTT
CASSVGTSGRATGELFF
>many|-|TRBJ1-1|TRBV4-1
TGCGCCAGCAGCCAAGATAAGGCAGGCACTGAAGCTTTCTTT
CASSQDKAGTEAFF
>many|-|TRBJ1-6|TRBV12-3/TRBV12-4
TGTGCCAGCAGCCCCAATCCAACTCATAATTCACCCCTCCACTTT
CASSPNPTHNSPLHF
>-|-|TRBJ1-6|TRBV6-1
TGTGCCAGCAGTGACGCCTCCTCGGGCTCCTATAATTCACCCCTCCACTTT
CASSDASSGSYNSPLHF
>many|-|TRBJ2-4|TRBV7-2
TGTGCCAGCAGCTCCAGGCTCCGGGAGCGAAACATTCAGTACTTC
CASSSRLRERNIQYF
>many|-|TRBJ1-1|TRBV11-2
TGTGCCAGCAGCTTTTCCGGGAACACTGAAGCTTTCTTT
CASSFSGNTEAFF
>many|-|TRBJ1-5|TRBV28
TGTGCCAGCGGTGGGGGGGCCTATCAGCCCCAGCATTTT
CASGGGAYQPQHF
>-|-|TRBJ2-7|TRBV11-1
TGTGCCAGCAGCTACTCCTCCTTAGGCAGGACAAACTACGAGCAGTACTTC
CASSYSSLGRTNYEQYF
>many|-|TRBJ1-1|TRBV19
TGTGCCAGTAGTCCAACATGGACAGACTGGAACACTGAAGCTTTCTTT
CASSPTWTDWNTEAFF
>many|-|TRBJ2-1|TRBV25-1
TGTGCCAGCAGTGGATTACACCTAACCCGGGCCTACAATGAGCAGTTCTTC
CASSGLHLTRAYNEQFF
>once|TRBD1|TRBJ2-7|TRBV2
TGTGCCAGCAGGCCTAAAGGACAGGGTAGCTCCTACGAGCAGTACTTC
CASRPKGQGSSYEQYF
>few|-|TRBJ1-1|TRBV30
TGTGCCTGGAGTGTAAGTACGGGGAAGGCTTTCTTT
CAWSVSTGKAFF
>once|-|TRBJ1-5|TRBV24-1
TGTGCCACCAGTGGGGGTTGGAATCAGCCCCAGCATTTT
CATSGGWNQPQHF
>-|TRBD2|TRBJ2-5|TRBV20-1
TGCAGTGCTAGAGGTAGCGGGGTAGGGACCCAGTACTTC
CSARGSGVGTQYF
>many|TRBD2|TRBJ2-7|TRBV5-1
TGCGCCACTAAACCCCTAGCGGAGCCCTACGAGCAGTACTTC
CATKPLAEPYEQYF
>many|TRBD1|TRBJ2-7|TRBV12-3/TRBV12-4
TGTGCCAGCAGTTTAACGACCGGGACAGGACTCTACGAGCAGTACTTC
CASSLTTGTGLYEQYF
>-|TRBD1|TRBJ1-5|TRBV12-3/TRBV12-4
TGTGCCAGCAGTTTGGGACAGGGGGGTGGGCAGCCCCAGCATTTT
CASSLGQGGGQPQHF
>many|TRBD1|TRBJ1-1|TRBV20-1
TGCAGTGCCCATGAGATGGGACAGGGAAGTTGGACTGAAGCTTTCTTT
CSAHEMGQGSWTEAFF
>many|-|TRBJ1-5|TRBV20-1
TGCAGTGCTATCAGGGAGTCCAATCAGCCCCAGCATTTT
CSAIRESNQPQHF
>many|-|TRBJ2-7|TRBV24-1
TGTGCCACCAGTGATGCCGCCTACGAGCAGTACTTC
CATSDAAYEQYF
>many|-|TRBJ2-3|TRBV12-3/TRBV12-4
TGTGCCAGCAGTTTTGCCAGCACCACAGATACGCAGTATTTT
CASSFASTTDTQYF
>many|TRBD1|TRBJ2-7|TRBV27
TGTGCCAGCAGTTGGTCAGGGGGCGAGCAGTACTTC
CASSWSGGEQYF
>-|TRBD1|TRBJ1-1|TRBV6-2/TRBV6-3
TGTGCCAGCAATAAGCAGGGTACACAGGGGATGAACACTGAAGCTTTCTTT
CASNKQGTQGMNTEAFF
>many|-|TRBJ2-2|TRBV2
TGTGCCAGCATAGGCGCCGCCGGGAGCACCGGGGAGCTGTTTTTT
CASIGAAGSTGELFF
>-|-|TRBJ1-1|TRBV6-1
TGTGCCAGCAGCAGGGGTAAGGCGAACACTGAAGCTTTCTTT
CASSRGKANTEAFF
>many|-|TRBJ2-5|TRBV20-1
TGCAGTGCTAGCCGACAGGAAGAGACCCAGTACTTC
CSASRQEETQYF
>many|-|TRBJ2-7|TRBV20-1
TGCAGTGCCCTGGGAGGTAGTTACGAGCAGTACTTC
CSALGGSYEQYF
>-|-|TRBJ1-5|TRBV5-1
TGCGCCAGCAGCTTAGGTGGTTATAGCAATCAGCCCCAGCATTTT
CASSLGGYSNQPQHF
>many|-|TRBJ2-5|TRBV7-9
TGTGCCAGCAGCCCGATACAAGAGACCCAGTACTTC
CASSPIQETQYF
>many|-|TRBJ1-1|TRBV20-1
TGCAGTGCTAGTCAAGGTCCCTGGACGGCTGAAGCTTTCTTT
CSASQGPWTAEAFF
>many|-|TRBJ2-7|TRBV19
TGTGCCAGTAGTATCAACAGATTCTACGAGCAGTACTTC
CASSINRFYEQYF
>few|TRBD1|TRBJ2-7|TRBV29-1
TGCAGCGCCCTAGGGACAGGGCTTGATCCCCAAGCCCACGAGCAGTACTTC
CSALGTGLDPQAHEQYF
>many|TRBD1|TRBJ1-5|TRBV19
TGTGCCAGTAGTTTACTACAGGGGGTGGGTCAGCCCCAGCATTTT
CASSLLQGVGQPQHF
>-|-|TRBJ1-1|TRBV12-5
TGTGCTAGTGGTTTGAGTATAGGACTGAACACTGAAGCTTTCTTT
CASGLSIGLNTEAFF
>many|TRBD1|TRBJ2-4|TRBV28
TGTGCCAGCAGTACTCGGAGACAGGGGGTAGCCAAAAACATTCAGTACTTC
CASSTRRQGVAKNIQYF
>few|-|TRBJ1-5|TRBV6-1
TGTGCCAGTCACTCCCGGGACCATCACAATCAGCCCCAGCATTTT
CASHSRDHHNQPQHF
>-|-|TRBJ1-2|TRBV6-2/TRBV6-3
TGTGCCAGCAGTCGGACGGACGTCTATGGCTACACCTTC
CASSRTDVYGYTF
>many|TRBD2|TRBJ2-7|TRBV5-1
TGCGCCAGCAGCGGGGGGACTAGCGGATACGAGCAGTACTTC
CASSGGTSGYEQYF
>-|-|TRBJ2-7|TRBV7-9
TGTGCCAGCAGCCCTCGACAATACCCCTACGAGCAGTACTTC
CASSPRQYPYEQYF
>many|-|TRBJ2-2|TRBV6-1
TGTGCCAGCAGTGATAAAGCGGATAATCCCGGGGAGCTGTTTTTT
CASSDKADNPGELFF
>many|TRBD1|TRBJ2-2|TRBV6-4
TGTGCCACTTCACCTGGGACAGGGTTTGTGAACACCGGGGAGCTGTTTTTT
CATSPGTGFVNTGELFF
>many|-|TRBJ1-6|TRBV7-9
TGTGCCAGCAGCATCCACGGGGATTCACCCCTCCACTTT
CASSIHGDSPLHF
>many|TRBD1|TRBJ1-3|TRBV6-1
TGTGCCAGCAGTGCAGATCCGGACAGGTCTGGAAACACCATATATTTT
CASSADPDRSGNTIYF
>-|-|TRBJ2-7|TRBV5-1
TGCGCCAGCAGCTGGAGCATGAACTCCTACGAGCAGTACTTC
CASSWSMNSYEQYF
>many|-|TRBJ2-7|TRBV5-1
TGCGCCAGCAGCTTGCTTCAGGGGGGATACGAGCAGTACTTC
CASSLLQGGYEQYF
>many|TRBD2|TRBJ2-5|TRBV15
TGTGCCACCAGCAGCCAGCAGTCCCTTGGACTAGCGGGACTTGGGGAGACCCAGTACTTC
CATSSQQSLGLAGLGETQYF
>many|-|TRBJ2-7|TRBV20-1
TGCAGCGTAGGAGGGGGTGGGGCTGTCAGCTACGAGCAGTACTTC
CSVGGGGAVSYEQYF
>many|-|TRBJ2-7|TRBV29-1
TGCAGCGTTGAAGATCCCGACAGGAGCACCTACGAGCAGTACTTC
CSVEDPDRSTYEQYF
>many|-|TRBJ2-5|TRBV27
TGTGCCAGCAGCCTAATCAACCAAGAGACCCAGTACTTC
CASSLINQETQYF
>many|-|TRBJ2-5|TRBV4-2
TGTGCCAGCAGCCAAGACGGGGGCGTCGGCGGAGAGACCCAGTACTTC
CASSQDGGVGGETQYF